The 32 T cell receptor beta chains reported below all come from one sample, sequenced in a study of human T cells and chemical hapten exposure. Via MiXCR, TCRdb re-called the RACE reads, giving one row per CDR3 protein. The data hold more than 250,000 distinct CDR3 sequences, with about 8.1% observed a single time. Time point noted: pre-sensitization, week 0. Treatment given: therapeutic diphenylcyclopropenone sensitization with weekly scalp DPC. The sequences come from whole blood, collected in connection with sensitization to the hapten diphenylcyclopropenone (DPC). All receptors derive from a woman aged 40 to 49 with alopecia areata. Some clones in this sample may be carry-over from other donors' samples.

There are a few counts of this clonotype. The chain is built from TRBV6-5 and TRBJ2-5, with 7 bases lining up with TRBD1. Germline CDR1 MNHEY, CDR2 SVGAGI. This CDR3 contains 15 residues. Losses at the gene ends were 6 bases for V and 0 bases for J; bases not matched to a gene: 7. Written as DNA, the CDR3 is TGTGCCAGCAGCCGGACAGGCGGCTACCAAGAGACCCAGTACTTC. It specifies CASSRTGGYQETQYF.

The chain carries TRBV28 and TRBJ2-7; 9 positions match TRBD1. The CDR3 consists of 15 residues. V was pared by 8 bases and J by 4 bases, with 12 bases of the junction left unmatched. Germline-derived CDR1 and CDR2 are MDHEN and SYDVKM. In DNA, the CDR3 is TGTGCCAGCTTACCTGCCGGGACAGGGCCTTACGAGCAGTACTTC. The encoded protein is CASLPAGTGPYEQYF.

This clonotype was counted many times. The rearrangement links TRBV11-2 to TRBJ2-1; D is undetermined. Germline loops: CDR1 SGHAT, CDR2 FQNNGV. V was trimmed by 3 bases and J by 12 bases, leaving 18 bases between them. This CDR3 has 14 residues. CDR3 sequence (DNA): TGTGCCAGCAGCTTTTCCATGAATCGTGGCCCGCAGTTCTTC. The encoded protein is CASSFSMNRGPQFF.

The V gene is TRBV29-1, the J gene TRBJ1-2; D gene ambiguous. Germline CDR1 is SQVTM and CDR2 is ANQGSEA. This CDR3 is built from 13 residues. Between the trimmed V and J ends, which lost 3 bases and 5 bases, there was a span of 13 bases. In DNA form, the CDR3 reads TGCAGCGTTGATGAGCCGAACCGTTATGGCTACACCTTC. Protein sequence: CSVDEPNRYGYTF. The full variable domain, in which reference TRBV29-1 and TRBJ1-2 provide the parts outside the CDR3, is SAVISQKPSRDICQRGTSLTIQCQVDSQVTMMFWYRQQPGQSLTLIATANQGSEATYESGFVIDKFPISRPNLTFSTLTVSNMSPEDSSIYLCSVDEPNRYGYTFGSGTRLTVV.

The chain is built from TRBV2 and TRBJ2-3, with 14 bases that match TRBD2. The CDR3 sequence is 16 residues long. The germline V gene has CDR1 SNHLY and CDR2 FYNNEI. Trimming cost V 3 bases and J 4 bases; bases outside gene matches: 3. Here the CDR3 DNA reads TGTGCCAGCAGTGAGGGACTAGCGGGAGATGCAGATACGCAGTATTTT. Translating gives CASSEGLAGDADTQYF.

J is TRBJ2-5 and V is TRBV5-1; the match to TRBD2 covers 11 bases. The junction had 1 base not matched to a gene; V was cut back by 2 bases and J by 1 base. The CDR3 has 15 residues. Germline V gene sequence: CDR1 SGHRS, CDR2 YFSETQ. The CDR3, as DNA: TGCGCCAGCAGCTTCGGGACTAGCGGCCAAGAGACCCAGTACTTC. Protein: CASSFGTSGQETQYF.

This clonotype was seen at least ten times. V and J are TRBV7-3 and TRBJ2-2, with a possible D match to TRBD2 (5 bases). The CDR3 consists of 17 residues. The germline V gene encodes CDR1 SGHTA and CDR2 FQGTGA. V was cut by 4 bases and J by 1 base, with 16 bases left in between. In DNA form, the CDR3 reads TGTGCCAGCAGCTCCAGGCGTCTCGCGGGGAACACCGGGGAGCTGTTTTTT. Protein: CASSSRRLAGNTGELFF. The full variable domain, completed using reference TRBV7-3 and TRBJ2-2, is GAGVSQTPSNKVTEKGKYVELRCDPISGHTALYWYRQSLGQGPEFLIYFQGTGAADDSGLPNDRFFAVRPEGSVSTLKIQRTERGDSAVYLCASSSRRLAGNTGELFFGEGSRLTVL.

This clonotype was recorded at least ten times. The chain links TRBV5-5 to TRBJ1-1; TRBD1 is a possible D gene (5 bases). This CDR3 is 15 amino acids long. Germline CDR1 is SGHKS and CDR2 is YYEKEE (reference sequence). Trimming left V 3 bases short and J 5 bases short, with 17 bases between. The CDR3 loop is CASSWTGTRLTEAFF. The CDR3 DNA is TGTGCCAGCAGCTGGACCGGGACCCGGTTAACTGAAGCTTTCTTT.

This clonotype has more than one count but fewer than ten. DNA of the CDR3: TGCAGTGCTAGAGGAAGGGGCCGGTCGGATTCACCCCTCCACTTT. Its protein is CSARGRGRSDSPLHF. The chain carries TRBV20-1 and TRBJ1-6; weak D call: TRBD1 (5 bases). This CDR3 comprises 15 residues. V lost 1 base to trimming and J lost 8 bases, with 15 bases between them. CDR1 is DFQATT and CDR2 is SNEGSKA in the germline V gene (reference sequence).

The rearrangement joins TRBV6-2 or TRBV6-3 to TRBJ2-6; D is possibly TRBD1 (6 bases). This CDR3 has 15 amino acids. Deletions cut 6 bases from V and 3 bases from J, with 12 bases between. Germline CDR1 is MNHEY and CDR2 is SVGEGT. In DNA, the CDR3 is TGTGCCAGCAGCCGAACAGGGAGTGGGGCCAACGTCCTGACTTTC. Translating it yields CASSRTGSGANVLTF.

This clonotype showed up many times. This chain uses TRBV7-9 with TRBJ2-5; D is ambiguous. The germline CDR1 and CDR2 sequences are SEHNR and FQNEAQ (reference sequence). The CDR3 runs 10 residues. Between the trimmed V and J ends, which lost 8 bases and 5 bases, there was a span of 6 bases. CDR3 protein: CASAGETQYF. CDR3 nucleotide sequence: TGTGCCAGCGCCGGGGAGACCCAGTACTTC.

This clonotype was counted only a few times. The V and J genes are TRBV25-1 and TRBJ1-1; perhaps TRBD1 as D (6 bases). With 4 bases removed from V and 5 bases from J, the gap between germline ends came to 14 bases. The germline V gene encodes CDR1 MGHDK and CDR2 SYGVNS. The CDR3 is 14 amino acids. CDR3 bases: TGTGCCAGCAGTGGAGGGGGGGCGAGGACTGAAGCTTTCTTT. Encoded protein: CASSGGGARTEAFF.

The V call is TRBV6-5, the J call TRBJ2-3, with D perhaps matching TRBD1 or TRBD2 (5 bases each). The CDR3 is made up of 13 amino acids. V was clipped by 5 bases and J by 2 bases, with 8 bases between them. Germline loops: CDR1 MNHEY, CDR2 SVGAGI. CDR3 coding DNA: TGTGCCAGCAGTCACGGGACCACAGATACGCAGTATTTT. This gives the protein CASSHGTTDTQYF.

This clonotype was detected many times. This chain joins TRBV6-5 and TRBJ2-2; D is tentatively TRBD1 or TRBD2 (5 bases each). The V end was cut by 2 bases, the J end by 3 bases, with 10 bases between. Germline CDR1 and CDR2: MNHEY and SVGAGI. The CDR3 runs 15 residues. The chain's CDR3 is CASSYGGAHTGELFF. CDR3 coding DNA: TGTGCCAGCAGTTACGGGGGAGCGCACACCGGGGAGCTGTTTTTT.

This clonotype was counted a few times. Germline is not matched at one junction end, which may reflect a read error. The chain uses TRBV7-2 and TRBJ1-1; unclear D gene. CDR1 and CDR2 from the germline V gene are SGHTA and FQGNSA. The CDR3 is 15 amino acids. The CDR3 bases are TGTGCCAGCAACTTACGTAGGGCGGGAGACACTGAAGCTTTCTTT. It yields the protein CASNLRRAGDTEAFF. Supplemented by reference TRBV7-2 and TRBJ1-1, the full variable domain reads GAGVSQSPSNKVTEKGKDVELRCDPISGHTALYWYRQSLGQGLEFLIYFQGNSAPDKSGLPSDRFSAERTGGSVSTLTIQRTQQEDSAVYLCASNLRRAGDTEAFFGQGTRLTVV.

This clonotype turned up a few times. The chain employs TRBV3-1 and TRBJ1-1; tentative D call: TRBD1 (6 bases). There are 14 residues in the CDR3. Germline V gives CDR1 LGHDT, CDR2 YNNKEL (reference sequence). With 3 bases removed from V and 6 bases from J, the gap between germline ends came to 14 bases. The DNA for the CDR3 is TGTGCCAGCAGCCACCAAGGGGGAGTTCCTGAAGCTTTCTTT. It is translated as CASSHQGGVPEAFF.

The chain couples TRBV5-1 to TRBJ2-2, with unresolved D. CDR1 and CDR2 (germline): SGHRS, YFSETQ. Trimming took 2 bases from V and 2 from J, leaving 10 bases between them. The CDR3 covers 15 residues. CDR3 protein: CASSFSRPNTGELFF. The CDR3 region has the DNA TGCGCCAGCAGCTTTAGTCGCCCAAACACCGGGGAGCTGTTTTTT.

This clonotype was recorded at least ten times. This chain links TRBV28 with TRBJ1-1, with D maybe TRBD1 (5 bases). This CDR3 contains 17 residues. From germline, CDR1 is MDHEN and CDR2 SYDVKM. V lost 4 bases and J lost 4, with 22 bases in between. CDR3 amino acids: CASSSIPLLGGVTEAFF. CDR3 in DNA: TGTGCCAGCAGTTCGATTCCCCTCCTCGGGGGTGTCACTGAAGCTTTCTTT.

This clonotype has just a few counts. The chain employs TRBV13 and TRBJ2-1, with 14 bases identical to TRBD2. The J segment lost 12 bases and the V segment lost 5 bases, leaving 15 bases of the junction unmatched. This CDR3 is 17 amino acids long. Germline-derived CDR1 and CDR2 are PRHDT and FYEKMQ (reference sequence). CDR3 bases: TGTGCCAGCAGCAAAAAATTCTTGGGACTAGCGGGAGATTGGCAGTTCTTC. Translated: CASSKKFLGLAGDWQFF.

In its sample, this clonotype was seen a few times. The rearrangement uses TRBV6-6 and TRBJ1-6; weak D call: TRBD1 (6 bases). The CDR3 runs to 14 residues. From germline, CDR1 is MNHNY and CDR2 SVGAGI (reference sequence). The V end was cut by 2 bases, the J end by 7 bases, with 9 bases between. The CDR3 DNA reads TGTGCCAGCAGTTACCAGGGGTCCAATTCACCCCTCCACTTT. Protein product: CASSYQGSNSPLHF.

The table lists this clonotype with many counts. The gene calls are TRBV12-3 or TRBV12-4 and TRBJ2-7, with unresolved D. The CDR3 totals 13 residues. V was trimmed by 5 bases and J by 5 bases, leaving 13 bases between them. The CDR3 sequence is CASSPREADEQYF. The CDR3 nucleotides are TGTGCCAGCAGTCCCCGTGAGGCAGACGAGCAGTACTTC.

This clonotype was detected many times. The chain has TRBV28 and TRBJ1-5; no clear D. Germline assignment: CDR1 MDHEN and CDR2 SYDVKM. The CDR3 loop spans 12 amino acids. Trimming shortened V by 7 bases and J by 7 bases, and 11 bases separated the two germline ends. The CDR3 region has the DNA TGTGCCAGCACAAAAGGTGGCCAGCCCCAGCATTTT. It specifies CASTKGGQPQHF.

This clonotype showed up many times. V and J are TRBV7-9 and TRBJ1-2, with D unresolved. Looked up from germline, CDR1 is SEHNR and CDR2 is FQNEAQ (reference sequence). The V and J ends lost 2 bases and 2 bases respectively, with 9 bases between them. The CDR3 has 14 residues. The CDR3 region is CASSLSGNNYGYTF. The CDR3 coding sequence is TGTGCCAGCAGCTTATCTGGGAACAACTATGGCTACACCTTC.

The sample holds a few counts of this clonotype. The chain couples TRBV12-3 or TRBV12-4 to TRBJ1-1, with 8 bases matching TRBD1. V lost 1 base, J lost 6 bases, and 4 bases stayed unmatched. CDR3 length equals 14 residues. In nucleotides, the CDR3 is TGTGCCAGCAGTTTAGGACAGGGGAGTCCTGAAGCTTTCTTT. It translates to CASSLGQGSPEAFF.

The chain joins TRBV27 to TRBJ1-6; no reliable D call. Looked up from germline, CDR1 is MNHEY and CDR2 is SMNVEV (reference sequence). Between the trimmed V and J ends, which lost 3 bases and 5 bases, there was a span of 11 bases. This CDR3 spans 15 amino acids. For the CDR3, the DNA is TGTGCCAGCAGTTTTAGGGCAGTCAATAATTCACCCCTCCACTTT. Its protein is CASSFRAVNNSPLHF.

This sequence joins TRBV24-1 and TRBJ1-5; D gene unclear. V lost 7 bases, J lost 2 bases, and 8 bases lay in between. Germline V gene data show CDR1 as KGHDR and CDR2 as SFDVKD. The CDR3 extends over 13 amino acids. CDR3 residues: CATRDGRNQPQHF. CDR3 nucleotide sequence: TGTGCCACCAGGGACGGACGCAATCAGCCCCAGCATTTT.

J is TRBJ1-5 and V is TRBV6-5; 7 nucleotides align to TRBD1. V shed 5 bases and J 6 bases; nucleotides not matched to a gene: 4. CDR3 length: 13 residues. The germline V gene encodes CDR1 MNHEY and CDR2 SVGAGI. CDR3 coding DNA: TGTGCCAGCAGTGACAGGGCGGGTCAGCCCCAGCATTTT. Amino acids: CASSDRAGQPQHF.

The chain carries TRBV5-1 and TRBJ1-1, with 11 nucleotides matching TRBD1. Germline V gene data show CDR1 as SGHRS and CDR2 as YFSETQ. V shed 4 bases, J shed 4 bases, and the junction held 9 bases outside the gene matches. The CDR3 has 16 amino acids. DNA for the CDR3: TGCGCCAGCAGCGGACAGGGGGCGGGAAGCGGCACTGAAGCTTTCTTT. Translating it yields CASSGQGAGSGTEAFF. The entire variable domain, with the rest obtained from reference TRBV5-1 and TRBJ1-1, is as follows: KAGVTQTPRYLIKTRGQQVTLSCSPISGHRSVSWYQQTPGQGLQFLFEYFSETQRNKGNFPGRFSGRQFSNSRSEMNVSTLELGDSALYLCASSGQGAGSGTEAFFGQGTRLTVV.

The V call is TRBV7-2, the J call TRBJ1-4; perhaps TRBD1 as D (6 bases). Germline CDR1 is SGHTA and CDR2 is FQGNSA. V lost 0 bases and J lost 7, with 15 bases in between. CDR3 size: 16 residues. CDR3 nucleotides: TGTGCCAGCAGCTTAGCCCTCAGGGGAGGAAGTGAAAAACTGTTTTTT. Amino acid sequence: CASSLALRGGSEKLFF.

The V and J genes are TRBV6-6 and TRBJ2-3; TRBD2 aligns across 12 bases. The CDR3 has 15 residues. V lost 5 bases to trimming and J lost 4 bases; unmatched junction nucleotides: 4. Germline CDR1 reads MNHNY; CDR2 reads SVGAGI (reference sequence). The CDR3 spells CASSTSGRSADTQYF. The DNA of the CDR3 is TGTGCCAGCAGTACTAGCGGGAGGAGTGCAGATACGCAGTATTTT.

This clonotype was observed many times. The CDR3 DNA reads TGCGCCAGCAGATCCCCCGCATTAGGGGCAGACAGGGTGAACACTGAAGCTTTCTTT. Protein: CASRSPALGADRVNTEAFF. The chain combines TRBV4-1 with TRBJ1-1; 7 nucleotides agree with TRBD1. Per germline, CDR1 MGHRA and CDR2 YSYEKL. J was trimmed by 0 bases and V by 6 bases; bases with no gene match: 19. The CDR3 spans 19 residues.

The table lists this clonotype with a few counts. The rearrangement uses TRBV12-3 or TRBV12-4 and TRBJ1-2, with no clear D. This CDR3 spans 14 amino acids. Trimming removed 5 bases at V and 0 bases at J, with 10 bases between. The CDR3 loop reads CASSASTANYGYTF. The CDR3 DNA sequence: TGTGCCAGCAGTGCAAGCACAGCTAACTATGGCTACACCTTC.